This T cell receptor (beta chain) was recorded in a study of CD8 T cells in ankylosing spondylitis. Construction of TCR beta libraries was performed using quantitative 5'-RACE with molecular barcodes. MiXCR was run by TCRdb on the 5' RACE reads, yielding one entry per CDR3 protein. The profile shows fewer than 550,000 distinct CDR3 sequences, less than 6% of them singletons. This clonotype has a handful of counts. Its antigen is undetermined. Study-level findings and limits: As reported, disease-linked clones showed significant enrichment in matched ankylosing spondylitis synovial fluid. Blood from ankylosing spondylitis patients appeared to carry a characteristic roughly eight-variant TCR beta motif.

Trimming took 3 bases from V and 7 from J, leaving 15 bases between them. Germline CDR1 reads SGHTA; CDR2 reads FQGNSA. The CDR3 is 14 amino acids. The source of this sequence is a male donor with ankylosing spondylitis. Sequenced material: blood, either unsorted or a sorted T cell fraction (not recorded which). The J gene is TRBJ2-5, the V gene TRBV7-2, with D hard to call. CDR3 in amino acids: CASSFDLRLGTQYF. In DNA form, the CDR3 reads TGTGCCAGCAGCTTCGACCTTCGACTGGGGACCCAGTACTTC.